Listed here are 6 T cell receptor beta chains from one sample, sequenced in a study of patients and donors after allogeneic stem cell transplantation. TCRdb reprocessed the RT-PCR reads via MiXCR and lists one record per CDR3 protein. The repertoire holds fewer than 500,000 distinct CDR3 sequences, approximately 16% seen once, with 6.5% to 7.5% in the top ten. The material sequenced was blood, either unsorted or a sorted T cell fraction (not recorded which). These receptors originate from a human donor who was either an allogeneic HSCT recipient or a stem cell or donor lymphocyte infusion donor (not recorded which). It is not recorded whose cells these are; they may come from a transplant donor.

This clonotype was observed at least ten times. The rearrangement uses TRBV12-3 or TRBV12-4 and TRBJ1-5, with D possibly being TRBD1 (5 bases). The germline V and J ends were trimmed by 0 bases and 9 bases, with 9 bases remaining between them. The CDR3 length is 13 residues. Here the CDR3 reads CASSLAGAGPQHF. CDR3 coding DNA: TGTGCCAGCAGTTTAGCCGGGGCAGGGCCCCAGCATTTT.

The CDR3 coding sequence is TGCGCCAGCAGCCATATCGGGCTAGTTATTAGCTCCTACGAGCAGTACTTC. It translates to CASSHIGLVISSYEQYF. The chain employs TRBV4-1 and TRBJ2-7; D is unresolved. The CDR3 sequence is 17 residues long. V was trimmed by 3 bases and J by 0 bases, leaving 18 bases between them. Germline V gene sequence: CDR1 MGHRA, CDR2 YSYEKL.

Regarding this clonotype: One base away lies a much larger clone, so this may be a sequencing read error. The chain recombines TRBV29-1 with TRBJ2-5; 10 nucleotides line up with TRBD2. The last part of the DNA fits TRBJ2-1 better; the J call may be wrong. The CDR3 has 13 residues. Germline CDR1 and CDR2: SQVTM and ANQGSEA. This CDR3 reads CSASTLAGETQFF. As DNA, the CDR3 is TGCAGCGCTTCGACGCTAGCGGGAGAGACCCAGTTCTTC.

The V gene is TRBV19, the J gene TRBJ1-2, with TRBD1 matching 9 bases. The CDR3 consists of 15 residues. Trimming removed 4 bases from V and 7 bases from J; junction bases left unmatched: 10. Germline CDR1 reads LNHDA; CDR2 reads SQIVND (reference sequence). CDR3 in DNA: TGTGCCAGTAGTACCCGCCGGGACAGGGAATCTGGCTACACCTTC. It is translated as CASSTRRDRESGYTF.

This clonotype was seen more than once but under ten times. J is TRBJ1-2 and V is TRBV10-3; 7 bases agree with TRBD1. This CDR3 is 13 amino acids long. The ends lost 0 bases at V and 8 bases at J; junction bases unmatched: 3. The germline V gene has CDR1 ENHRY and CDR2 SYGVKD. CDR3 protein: CAISESQGQGYTF. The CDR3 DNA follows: TGTGCCATCAGTGAGTCCCAGGGACAGGGCTACACCTTC.

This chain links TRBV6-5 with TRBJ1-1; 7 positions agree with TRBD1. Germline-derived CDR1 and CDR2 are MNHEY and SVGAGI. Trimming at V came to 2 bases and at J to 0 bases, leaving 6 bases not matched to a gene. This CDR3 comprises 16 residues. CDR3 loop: CASSYPDRVLNTEAFF. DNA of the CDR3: TGTGCCAGCAGTTACCCAGACAGGGTTCTGAACACTGAAGCTTTCTTT.